In its sample, the clone carrying this T cell receptor (beta chain) was seen a few times. Its antigen is still unknown. The trim removed 1 base at V and 12 bases at J, leaving 6 bases unmatched. The CDR3 is 12 amino acids. Germline V gene sequence: CDR1 SQVTM, CDR2 ANQGSEA. The sample is drawn from a study of shared clonotypes between healthy human individuals. Study-wide background: CD4 naive and CD4 memory each took three plates per donor, while CD8 naive took two and CD8 memory one. Points from the study as a whole: The researchers took only blood, and tissue repertoires probably look different.

Authors' methods: ImmunoSEQ only sent back junction sequences with no quality scores, so filtering was done differently. The protocol was immunoSEQ multiplex PCR, while the TCRdb copy is restricted to in-frame clones and leaves out a portion. V and J calls and clone size follow that table, whereas D and trimming were derived from the DNA. The sample yields about 2.5 million clones, around 92% seen once. This chain links TRBV29-1 with TRBJ2-1; 7 bases map to TRBD2. The material sequenced was naive CD4+ T cells from PBMCs. Described subset: CD45RA+ positively selected. The TCR comes from a man between 18 and 35 years old in good health. Some clones in this sample may be carry-over from other donors' samples. The CDR3 nucleotides read TGCAGCGTTGAAGGAGGCTGGGGGGGGCAGTTCTTC. Its translation is CSVEGGWGGQFF.